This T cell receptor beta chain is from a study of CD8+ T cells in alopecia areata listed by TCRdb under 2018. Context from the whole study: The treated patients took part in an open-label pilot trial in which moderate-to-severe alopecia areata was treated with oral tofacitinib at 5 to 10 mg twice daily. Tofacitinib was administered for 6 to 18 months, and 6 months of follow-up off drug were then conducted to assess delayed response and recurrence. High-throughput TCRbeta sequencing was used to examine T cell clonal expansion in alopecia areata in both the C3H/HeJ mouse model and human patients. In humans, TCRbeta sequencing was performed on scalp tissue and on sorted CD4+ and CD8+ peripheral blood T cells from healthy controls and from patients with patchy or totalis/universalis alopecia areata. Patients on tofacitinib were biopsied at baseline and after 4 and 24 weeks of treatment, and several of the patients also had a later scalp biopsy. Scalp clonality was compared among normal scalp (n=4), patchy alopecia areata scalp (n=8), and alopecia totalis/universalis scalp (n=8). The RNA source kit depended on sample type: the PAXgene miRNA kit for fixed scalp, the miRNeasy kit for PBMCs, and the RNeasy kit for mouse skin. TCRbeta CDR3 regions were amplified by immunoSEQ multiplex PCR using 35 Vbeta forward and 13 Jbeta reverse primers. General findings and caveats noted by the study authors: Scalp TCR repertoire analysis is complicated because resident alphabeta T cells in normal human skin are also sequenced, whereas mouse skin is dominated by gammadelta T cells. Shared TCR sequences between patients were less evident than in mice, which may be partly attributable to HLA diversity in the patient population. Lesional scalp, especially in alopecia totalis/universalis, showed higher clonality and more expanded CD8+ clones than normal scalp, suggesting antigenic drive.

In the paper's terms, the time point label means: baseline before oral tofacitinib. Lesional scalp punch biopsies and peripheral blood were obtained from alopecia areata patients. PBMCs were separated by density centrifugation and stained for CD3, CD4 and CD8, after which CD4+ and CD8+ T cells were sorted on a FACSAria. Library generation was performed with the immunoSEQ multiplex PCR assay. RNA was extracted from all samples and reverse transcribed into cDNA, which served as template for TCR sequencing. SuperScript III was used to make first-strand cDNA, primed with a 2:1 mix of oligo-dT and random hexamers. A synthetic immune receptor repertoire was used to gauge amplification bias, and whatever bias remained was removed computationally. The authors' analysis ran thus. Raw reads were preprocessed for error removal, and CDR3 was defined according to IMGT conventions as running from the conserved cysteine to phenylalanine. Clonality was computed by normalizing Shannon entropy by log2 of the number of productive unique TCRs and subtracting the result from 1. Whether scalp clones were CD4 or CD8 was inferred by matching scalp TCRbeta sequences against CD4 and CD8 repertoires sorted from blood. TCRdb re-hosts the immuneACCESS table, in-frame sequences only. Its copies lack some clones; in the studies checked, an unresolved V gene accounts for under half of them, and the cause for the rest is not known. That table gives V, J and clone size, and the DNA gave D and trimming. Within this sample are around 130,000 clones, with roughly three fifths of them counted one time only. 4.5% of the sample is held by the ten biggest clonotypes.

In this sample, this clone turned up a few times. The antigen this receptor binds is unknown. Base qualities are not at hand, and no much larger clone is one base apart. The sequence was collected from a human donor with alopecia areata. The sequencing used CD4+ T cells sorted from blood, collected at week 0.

The nucleotide sequence reads as follows: TGCGCCAGCAGCTTACTGGACAGGTACAATGAGCAGTTCTTC. Its protein is CASSLLDRYNEQFF. The chain couples TRBV5-1 to TRBJ2-1, with 7 middle bases fitting TRBD1. Spanning cysteine to phenylalanine, the CDR3 consists of 14 amino acids. Left in the record is the CDR3 DNA by itself, 42 bases read in frame from the first base. CDR1 and CDR2, per the germline V gene, are SGHRS and YFSETQ. Clipping removes 2 bases from V and 4 bases from J, with 3 as the unmatched junction base count.